The clone carrying this T cell receptor (beta chain) has a count of ten or more. Arm-PCR of CDR3 regions with iRepertoire HTBI primers generated TCR beta libraries. A single record per CDR3 protein comes from TCRdb applying MiXCR to the multiplex PCR reads. The sample has a few hundred thousand distinct CDR3 sequences; approximately 15% are singletons. These data originate in a study of regulatory T cells in long-lasting Graves disease. The overall study: For a period under 3 months, newly diagnosed Graves' patients had taken antithyroid drugs.

CDR1 and CDR2 from the germline V gene are SGHRS and YFSETQ. This CDR3 contains 16 residues. V dropped 6 bases and J dropped 6; count of bases not matched to a gene: 14. This sample's time point: newly diagnosed GD, antithyroid drugs for less than 3 months. Construction of the TCR library relied on RNA isolated from PBMCs. Patients hailed from an endocrinology department in Xi'an, China. In addition, the sample was reused for a study of T cells in Graves' hyperthyroidism and ophthalmopathy. In that study: Diagnosing involved the use of clinical symptoms, serum thyroxine and TRAb, thyroid ultrasound and orbital computed tomography. Among clonotypes expanded in thyroid above 0.001, most were also found in blood.

This sample comprised peripheral blood mononuclear cells (PBMCs), obtained at new diagnosis, from a patient treated with antithyroid drugs. The sequence was collected from a man in his forties or fifties with Graves disease. The rearrangement links TRBV5-1 to TRBJ2-1, with TRBD2 matching over 8 bases. CDR3 protein: CASTREGGLAGNEQFF. CDR3 DNA: TGCGCCAGCACCAGGGAAGGTGGACTAGCAGGCAATGAGCAGTTCTTC. Full variable domain (outside the CDR3, taken from reference TRBV5-1 and TRBJ2-1): KAGVTQTPRYLIKTRGQQVTLSCSPISGHRSVSWYQQTPGQGLQFLFEYFSETQRNKGNFPGRFSGRQFSNSRSEMNVSTLELGDSALYLCASTREGGLAGNEQFFGPGTRLTVL.